Below are 17 T cell receptor beta chains sequenced from a single sample in a study of blood T cell repertoires in COVID-19 (dated by TCRdb to about 2020). Libraries were constructed by the immunoSEQ multiplex PCR assay. TCRdb retrieved this table from immuneACCESS and kept in-frame rearrangements only. Not all clones are present; in checked studies, unresolved V genes account for under half, and no reason is known for the remainder. Across this sample there are approximately 120,000 clones, with about nine tenths seen only once. The top ten hold approximately 1.1% of the sample. Sequences were obtained from peripheral blood. Receptors were obtained from a human donor in a cohort sampled during active COVID-19.

The chain employs TRBV5-1 and TRBJ1-1; 7 nucleotides align to TRBD1. Looked up from germline, CDR1 is SGHRS and CDR2 is YFSETQ. Unmatched junction bases numbered 14, after V lost 6 bases and J lost 0 bases. The CDR3 sequence is 17 residues long. CDR3 sequence (DNA): TGCGCCAGCACCCCGCGAGGGACAGTCTCCATGAACACTGAAGCTTTCTTT. This translates into CASTPRGTVSMNTEAFF. The variable domain in full, with the rest retrieved from reference TRBV5-1 and TRBJ1-1, is KAGVTQTPRYLIKTRGQQVTLSCSPISGHRSVSWYQQTPGQGLQFLFEYFSETQRNKGNFPGRFSGRQFSNSRSEMNVSTLELGDSALYLCASTPRGTVSMNTEAFFGQGTRLTVV.

J is TRBJ2-7 and V is TRBV28; tentatively, D is TRBD1 (6 bases). In germline, CDR1 is MDHEN, CDR2 SYDVKM. Trimming left V 7 bases short and J 0 bases short, with 10 bases between. This CDR3 spans 13 amino acids. In DNA form, the CDR3 reads TGTGCCAGCACAGGGGACGACTCCTACGAGCAGTACTTC. Translated: CASTGDDSYEQYF. Variable domain in full (rest from reference TRBV28 and TRBJ2-7): DVKVTQSSRYLVKRTGEKVFLECVQDMDHENMFWYRQDPGLGLRLIYFSYDVKMKEKGDIPEGYSVSREKKERFSLILESASTNQTSMYLCASTGDDSYEQYFGPGTRLTVT.

The chain carries TRBV5-1 and TRBJ1-5, with D possibly TRBD1 on 5 matching bases. The CDR3 totals 17 residues. Deletions cut 3 bases from V and 3 bases from J, with 19 bases between. Germline CDR1 reads SGHRS; CDR2 reads YFSETQ. CDR3 sequence reads: CASSSPNRQTFNQPQHF. CDR3 DNA sequence: TGCGCCAGCAGCTCTCCAAATCGACAGACTTTCAATCAGCCCCAGCATTTT.

This clone was picked up a small number of times. V gene TRBV4-2 combines with J gene TRBJ1-3; no clear D. Per the germline V gene, CDR1 is LGHNA and CDR2 is YNFKEQ. This CDR3 is 17 amino acids long. The ends were cut back, 1 base at V and 4 bases at J, with 17 bases in the middle. CDR3 in amino acids: CASSQGMFGVTGNTIYF. CDR3 DNA sequence: TGTGCCAGCAGCCAAGGGATGTTCGGGGTCACGGGAAACACCATATATTTT.

This sequence joins TRBV7-9 and TRBJ2-1; D not resolved. CDR3 length: 15 amino acids. Germline assignment: CDR1 SEHNR and CDR2 FQNEAQ (reference sequence). V lost 1 base, J lost 6 bases, and 13 bases lay in between. CDR3 DNA: TGTGCCAGCAGCTTAGGGTCCGTGTTCGGCAATGAGCAGTTCTTC. Amino acid sequence: CASSLGSVFGNEQFF.

This chain joins TRBV15 and TRBJ2-2, with TRBD1 as a possible D gene (5 bases). V lost 0 bases and J lost 4, with 6 bases in between. Looked up from germline, CDR1 is LNHNV and CDR2 is YYDKDF (reference sequence). The CDR3 extends over 14 amino acids. The CDR3 sequence is CATSRDRGTGELFF. The CDR3 DNA sequence: TGTGCCACCAGCAGAGATAGGGGCACCGGGGAGCTGTTTTTT.

V is TRBV5-4 and J is TRBJ2-5; 10 nucleotides align to TRBD2. Germline V gives CDR1 SGHNT, CDR2 YYREEE (reference sequence). The CDR3 runs 16 residues. Trimming cost V 2 bases and J 4 bases; bases outside gene matches: 8. The CDR3 nucleotides read TGTGCCAGCAGCTTACAAAGCGGGAGGGCCAGAGAGACCCAGTACTTC. This codes for CASSLQSGRARETQYF.

J is TRBJ2-5 and V is TRBV6-2 or TRBV6-3, with TRBD1 matching over 9 bases. The CDR3 loop spans 16 amino acids. With V trimmed by 5 bases and J by 5 bases, 12 bases remained unmatched. The V gene's germline CDR1 is MNHEY and CDR2 SVGEGT. CDR3 in amino acids: CASSPRRDRDHETQYF. CDR3 DNA: TGTGCCAGCAGTCCGCGCCGGGACAGGGATCATGAGACCCAGTACTTC.

The V call is TRBV5-4, the J call TRBJ2-3; 12 bases agree with TRBD1. Trimming cost V 0 bases and J 3 bases; bases outside gene matches: 2. The CDR3 has 16 residues. Germline assignment: CDR1 SGHNT and CDR2 YYREEE (reference sequence). The CDR3 spells CASSLGGQGATDTQYF. Here the CDR3 DNA reads TGTGCCAGCAGCTTGGGGGGACAGGGGGCGACAGATACGCAGTATTTT. The full variable domain, in which reference TRBV5-4 and TRBJ2-3 provide the parts outside the CDR3, is ETGVTQSPTHLIKTRGQQVTLRCSSQSGHNTVSWYQQALGQGPQFIFQYYREEENGRGNFPPRFSGLQFPNYSSELNVNALELDDSALYLCASSLGGQGATDTQYFGPGTRLTVL.

This chain joins TRBV18 and TRBJ1-2, with TRBD1 matching over 9 bases. Germline V gene data show CDR1 as KGHSH and CDR2 as LQKENI. The CDR3 extends over 14 amino acids. Unmatched junction bases numbered 1, after V lost 3 bases and J lost 2 bases. Here the CDR3 DNA reads TGTGCCAGCTCACCCGGGACAGGGAACTATGGCTACACCTTC. Translating gives CASSPGTGNYGYTF. Combining the CDR3 with reference TRBV18 and TRBJ1-2 gives the whole variable domain NAGVMQNPRHLVRRRGQEARLRCSPMKGHSHVYWYRQLPEEGLKFMVYLQKENIIDESGMPKERFSAEFPKEGPSILRIQQVVRGDSAAYFCASSPGTGNYGYTFGSGTRLTVV.

V usage is TRBV4-3 and J usage is TRBJ2-3, with 11 bases identical to TRBD2. The germline V gene encodes CDR1 LGHNA and CDR2 YSLEER. The CDR3 spans 18 residues. V dropped 2 bases and J dropped 0; count of bases not matched to a gene: 7. Here the CDR3 DNA reads TGCGCCAGCAGCCAATCCTTCGGGACTAGCGGTAGCACAGATACGCAGTATTTT. As protein: CASSQSFGTSGSTDTQYF.

The chain has TRBV6-5 and TRBJ2-1; maybe TRBD1 (5 bases). This CDR3 comprises 15 residues. Trimming pared 2 bases from V and 6 bases from J, leaving 14 bases between. Germline V gene sequence: CDR1 MNHEY, CDR2 SVGAGI. CDR3 DNA: TGTGCCAGCAGTTACGTTCGGCCAGGGTTCAATGAGCAGTTCTTC. Translating gives CASSYVRPGFNEQFF.

The rearrangement uses TRBV19 and TRBJ2-4; 8 nucleotides line up with TRBD2. This CDR3 region has 17 residues. Germline CDR1 LNHDA, CDR2 SQIVND (reference sequence). With 5 bases clipped from V and 2 bases from J, the junction kept 11 bases outside the gene matches. The DNA of the CDR3 is TGTGCCAGTAGTCCGTGGGGACTAGGGGCGTCCAAAAACATTCAGTACTTC. Translated: CASSPWGLGASKNIQYF.

This sequence joins TRBV7-2 and TRBJ2-3; 9 bases are a match to TRBD2. There are 17 residues in the CDR3. From germline, CDR1 is SGHTA and CDR2 FQGNSA. V lost 2 bases to trimming and J lost 1 base; unmatched junction nucleotides: 7. The CDR3 loop is CASSLLAGGPGTDTQYF. The CDR3 DNA follows: TGTGCCAGCAGCTTATTGGCGGGAGGGCCGGGCACAGATACGCAGTATTTT.

In its sample, this clone was seen a few times. The chain recombines TRBV12-3 or TRBV12-4 with TRBJ2-1; 7 bases agree with TRBD1. The CDR3 covers 11 residues. Trimming took 9 bases from V and 8 from J; bases not matched to a gene: 4. This CDR3 is CASKQGYEQFF. The CDR3 nucleotides read TGTGCCAGTAAACAGGGGTATGAGCAGTTCTTC.

This chain links TRBV6-5 with TRBJ2-5; 10 bases agree with TRBD2. Germline V gene sequence: CDR1 MNHEY, CDR2 SVGAGI. V dropped 6 bases and J dropped 5; count of bases not matched to a gene: 3. The CDR3 totals 13 residues. The CDR3 here is CASRRTSGETQYF. In DNA form, the CDR3 reads TGTGCCAGCAGAAGGACTAGCGGTGAGACCCAGTACTTC.

The chain recombines TRBV4-2 with TRBJ2-3; D gene uncertain. The CDR3 is 15 residues long. From germline, CDR1 is LGHNA and CDR2 YNFKEQ. The V end was cut by 0 bases, the J end by 2 bases, with 9 bases between. CDR3 DNA: TGTGCCAGCAGCCAAGAGGCCCAGGCCACAGATACGCAGTATTTT. Translated, it gives CASSQEAQATDTQYF.